These 5 T cell receptor beta chains were all obtained from the same sample, sequenced in a study of CD8 T cells in ankylosing spondylitis. TCRdb re-called the 5' RACE reads through MiXCR, storing one row per CDR3 protein. The sample carries 250,000 to 350,000 distinct CDR3 sequences, around 21% recorded once. The specimen was blood, either unsorted or a sorted T cell fraction (not recorded which). All receptors come from a female donor with ankylosing spondylitis or in good health (not recorded which).

The chain combines TRBV20-1 with TRBJ2-3; tentatively, D is TRBD1 or TRBD2 (5 bases each). Germline V gene sequence: CDR1 DFQATT, CDR2 SNEGSKA (reference sequence). The V end lost 1 base, the J end lost 1 base, and 15 bases lay between the germline ends. This CDR3 comprises 16 residues. The CDR3 region has the DNA TGCAGTGCTAGAGTTCAAGAGGGACGAGGCACAGATACGCAGTATTTT. This encodes CSARVQEGRGTDTQYF.

The CDR3 protein is CASSPPPGSGETQYF. For the CDR3, the DNA is TGTGCCAGCAGCCCCCCCCCGGGTTCGGGGGAGACCCAGTACTTC. The genes are TRBV28 and TRBJ2-5; perhaps TRBD2 as D (5 bases). V lost 6 bases and J 5 bases, leaving 19 bases between the germline ends. Germline V gene lookup returns CDR1 MDHEN and CDR2 SYDVKM. CDR3 length: 15 amino acids.

This clonotype was seen only a few times. The chain joins TRBV7-7 to TRBJ2-5; possible D gene TRBD2, 6 bases. The germline V gene has CDR1 SSHAT and CDR2 FNYEAQ (reference sequence). The CDR3 covers 13 residues. V was trimmed by 4 bases and J by 3 bases, leaving 9 bases between them. CDR3 sequence: CASSSPGEETQYF. Written as DNA, the CDR3 is TGTGCCAGCAGCTCACCGGGGGAAGAGACCCAGTACTTC. The full variable domain, rest sourced from reference TRBV7-7 and TRBJ2-5, is GAGVSQSPRYKVTKRGQDVTLRCDPISSHATLYWYQQALGQGPEFLTYFNYEAQPDKSGLPSDRFSAERPEGSISTLTIQRTEQRDSAMYRCASSSPGEETQYFGPGTRLLVL.

This clonotype occurred a few times. J is TRBJ1-1 and V is TRBV4-3; no firm D call. CDR3 length: 13 residues. Germline-derived CDR1 and CDR2 are LGHNA and YSLEER. V lost 0 bases and J lost 5, with 7 bases in between. CDR3 loop: CASSQDHSTEAFF. The CDR3 DNA sequence: TGCGCCAGCAGCCAAGATCATAGTACTGAAGCTTTCTTT.

The chain links TRBV6-1 to TRBJ1-1, with D uncertain. The CDR3 loop spans 14 amino acids. V lost 1 base and J 4 bases, leaving 10 bases between the germline ends. Germline values: CDR1 MNHNS, CDR2 SASEGT. CDR3 nucleotides: TGTGCCAGCAGTGAAGGCCAGGCGGTCACTGAAGCTTTCTTT. Translated: CASSEGQAVTEAFF.